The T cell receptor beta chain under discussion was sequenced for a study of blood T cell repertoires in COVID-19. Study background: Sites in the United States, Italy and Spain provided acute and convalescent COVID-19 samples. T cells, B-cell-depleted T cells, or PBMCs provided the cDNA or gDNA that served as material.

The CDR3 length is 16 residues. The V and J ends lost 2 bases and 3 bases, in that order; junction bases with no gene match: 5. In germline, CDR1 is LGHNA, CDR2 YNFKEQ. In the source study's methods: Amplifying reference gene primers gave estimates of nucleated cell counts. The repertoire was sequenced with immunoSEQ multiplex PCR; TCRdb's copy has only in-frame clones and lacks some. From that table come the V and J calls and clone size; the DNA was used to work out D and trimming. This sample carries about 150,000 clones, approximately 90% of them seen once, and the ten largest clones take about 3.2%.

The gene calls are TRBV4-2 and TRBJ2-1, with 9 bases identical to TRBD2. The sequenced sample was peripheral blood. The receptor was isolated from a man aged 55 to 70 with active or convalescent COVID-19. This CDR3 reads CASSQITSGFYNEQFF. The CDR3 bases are TGTGCCAGCAGCCAAATCACTAGCGGGTTCTACAATGAGCAGTTCTTC.